This T cell receptor beta chain was sequenced for a study of T cells in Graves' hyperthyroidism and ophthalmopathy. What was amplified from RNA transcripts were TCR beta CDR3 regions. The TCR CDR3 first-round RT-PCR relied on the HTBI primer set. Each CDR3 protein is one row after TCRdb ran MiXCR on the multiplex PCR reads. The table has hundreds of thousands of distinct CDR3 sequences, more than 30% seen once. Across 18 months, stable Graves' hyperthyroidism was marked by no progression to ophthalmopathy. Uncontrolled infection, other autoimmune disease, pregnancy or lactation excluded patients. PBMCs were derived from about 9.1 ml fresh peripheral blood. The V end was cut by 7 bases, the J end by 0 bases, with 16 bases between. Germline CDR1 SEHNR, CDR2 FQNEAQ (reference sequence). The CDR3 spans 15 residues. For this clonotype: Its cognate antigen is unknown.

Regarding the study as a whole: Ophthalmopathy got predicted by the model a median approximately 6.4 months before its onset.

The chain recombines TRBV7-9 with TRBJ2-7; D possibly matches TRBD1 or TRBD2 (5 bases each). This clonotype was obtained from a man in his late teens or twenties with Graves' hyperthyroidism. Sequencing was done on a sample of blood. The CDR3: CASIQRGTSSYEQYF. CDR3 nucleotides: TGTGCCAGCATCCAAAGGGGTACTAGCTCCTACGAGCAGTACTTC.